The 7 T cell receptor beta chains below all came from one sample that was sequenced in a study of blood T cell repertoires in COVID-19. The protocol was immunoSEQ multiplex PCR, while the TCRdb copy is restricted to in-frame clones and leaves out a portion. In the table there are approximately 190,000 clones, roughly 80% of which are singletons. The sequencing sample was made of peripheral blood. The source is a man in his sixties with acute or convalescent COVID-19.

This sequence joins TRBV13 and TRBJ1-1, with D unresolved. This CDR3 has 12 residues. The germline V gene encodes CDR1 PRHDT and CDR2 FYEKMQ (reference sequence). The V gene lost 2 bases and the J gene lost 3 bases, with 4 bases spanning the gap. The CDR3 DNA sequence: TGTGCCAGCAGCTTAAGCTACACTGAAGCTTTCTTT. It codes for CASSLSYTEAFF.

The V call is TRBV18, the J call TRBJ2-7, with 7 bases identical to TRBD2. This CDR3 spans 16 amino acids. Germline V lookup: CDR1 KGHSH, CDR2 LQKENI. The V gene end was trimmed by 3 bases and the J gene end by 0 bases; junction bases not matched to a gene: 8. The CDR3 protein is CASSPTGGGSSYEQYF. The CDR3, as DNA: TGTGCCAGCTCACCGACTGGGGGGGGAAGCTCCTACGAGCAGTACTTC.

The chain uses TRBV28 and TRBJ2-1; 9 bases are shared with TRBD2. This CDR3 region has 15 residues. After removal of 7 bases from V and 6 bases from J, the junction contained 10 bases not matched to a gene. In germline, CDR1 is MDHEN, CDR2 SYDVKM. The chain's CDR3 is CASKTAGGGVNEQFF. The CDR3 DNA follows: TGTGCCAGCAAAACAGCGGGAGGTGGTGTCAATGAGCAGTTCTTC.

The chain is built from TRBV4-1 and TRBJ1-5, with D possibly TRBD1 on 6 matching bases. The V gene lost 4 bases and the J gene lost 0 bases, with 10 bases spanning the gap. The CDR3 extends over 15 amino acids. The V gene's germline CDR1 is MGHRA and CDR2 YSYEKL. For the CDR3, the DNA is TGCGCCAGCAGCCCCGGGACAAATAGCAATCAGCCCCAGCATTTT. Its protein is CASSPGTNSNQPQHF.

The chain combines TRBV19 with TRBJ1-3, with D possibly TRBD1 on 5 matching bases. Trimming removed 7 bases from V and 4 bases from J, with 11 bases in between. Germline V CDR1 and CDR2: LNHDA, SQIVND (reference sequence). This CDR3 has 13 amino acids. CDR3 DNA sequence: TGTGCCAGTACAGGGTTGTCCGGAAACACCATATATTTT. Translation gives CASTGLSGNTIYF.

The CDR3 reads CASSLRVSGNEQFF. Written as DNA, the CDR3 is TGTGCCAGCAGCTTGCGGGTCTCGGGCAATGAGCAGTTCTTC. This rearrangement joins TRBV28 to TRBJ2-1; D is possibly TRBD2 (5 bases). The germline V gene encodes CDR1 MDHEN and CDR2 SYDVKM. This CDR3 contains 14 residues. The V end was cut by 6 bases, the J end by 6 bases, with 15 bases between.

The CDR3 nucleotides read TGTGCCAGCAGCTTAGGGTCGGTTCTCCCGAACACTGAAGCTTTCTTT. Translating it yields CASSLGSVLPNTEAFF. The chain has TRBV11-2 and TRBJ1-1; no clear D gene. Germline-derived CDR1 and CDR2 are SGHAT and FQNNGV. CDR3 length: 16 residues. V gave up 1 base and J gave up 1 base, with 13 bases separating them.